This T cell receptor (beta chain) comes out of a study of identical twins listed by TCRdb under 2016. Study-level background: To test whether fetal clonotypes persist, this study deep-sequenced TCR alpha and beta repertoires from monozygotic twins, from unrelated adults of various ages, and from cord blood. To rule out contamination, replicate twin experiments were performed at different times with different library preparation protocols. Broad study findings and their caveats: Invariant T cells such as MAIT and iNKT could partly confound zero-insertion analyses, though diverse VJ usage argued against this for most clonotypes. The excess sharing between twins in beta out-of-frame sequences was weaker because fewer shared sequences reduced the signal-to-noise ratio. Fewer insertions were carried by abundant cord blood beta clonotypes; a weaker similar trend was observed in young adult naive repertoires, while no such trend was observed in memory repertoires. Compared with coincidental sharing between unrelated individuals, out-of-frame TCR alpha sequences shared between twins showed an excess of sequences with low generation probability. In monozygotic twins, out-of-frame TCR alpha sharing was systematically underestimated by recombination models, although the models agreed with sharing between unrelated individuals. Because the same donors could not be followed over many years, the conclusions relied on cross-sectional statistical analysis.

Every donor in the study was a healthy Caucasian. The twin cohort comprised three pairs of female monozygotic twins, all aged roughly 18 to 29 years. Peripheral blood mononuclear cells were the source from which RNA for the TCR libraries was isolated. The library was built by means of 5' RACE. For sequencing, an Illumina HiSeq 2000 was employed. Template switching introduced a universal primer binding site; the final cDNA contained a unique molecular identifier, enabling accurate counting of TCR cDNA molecules. Specific primers in the conserved constant-segment region were used to synthesize first-strand cDNA for TCR alpha and beta chains. To control for contamination, every cDNA library carried two barcodes: a SMART-Mk sample barcode plus Illumina barcodes. TruSeq adapter sequences and Illumina sample barcodes were added in two successive PCR steps. TCR alpha and beta cDNA libraries were sequenced on the Illumina HiSeq platform with custom primers. The source study handled its data this way. Unique molecular identifiers were extracted from raw reads with MiGEC, and CDR3 positions were determined with MiXCR. Recombination models were inferred per individual with the repgenHMM and IGoR tools using an EM algorithm. Shared clonotypes were analyzed with the tcR package in R, and sharing was normalized by the product of cloneset sizes. Out-of-frame nonproductive sequences were analyzed to study raw recombination free of thymic and clonal selection effects. TCRdb reworked the public reads: Q25 trimming with fastp, MiXCR clone assembly, productive beta chains retained. Identical CDR3 proteins give one entry, which carries the most common genes and DNA. TCRdb's processing, not the authors' own work, is the source of the V and J calls. The sample has some 660,000 distinct CDR3 sequences on record, under 9% of them singletons. The ten largest make up around 0.98% of the sample.

From the germline V gene, CDR1 is MNHNS and CDR2 is SASEGT. V loses 1 base of germline sequence and J loses 5 bases, and the interval between the two ends is 8 bases. The CDR3 spans 13 residues, from the cysteine through the phenylalanine. Here the CDR3 DNA is all that survives: 39 bases in frame from base 1. This clonotype occurred a few times. Its antigen remains unidentified. Base qualities were left out, and no much larger clone turns up one base away. The sample was also reused in another study, on yellow fever vaccine responses in identical twins. The other study reports the following: According to the authors, the vaccine-induced T cell response in identical twins seemed to be partly convergent and partly specific to each individual. The study precisely tracked vaccine-responding T cell clones in identical twins.

The sequence links TRBV6-1 to TRBJ2-5; the D gene identity is not certain. This clonotype originated in a woman aged 18-35 years in good health. Material: PBMCs. The DNA is as follows: TGTGCCAGCAGTGAAGGGGTTGGGGAGACCCAGTACTTC. It codes for CASSEGVGETQYF.